This is a list of T cell receptor beta chains from one sample in a study of blood T cells in healthy people across ages. MiXCR was run by TCRdb on the 5' RACE reads, yielding one entry per CDR3 protein. Counted here are fewer than 800,000 distinct CDR3 sequences, 21% occurring once; the ten biggest clones make up roughly 3.7%. The source material was blood. These receptors were taken from a man between 65 and 80 years old in good health. Each CDR3 is given with its conserved first and last residue. The D gene is left open where the match is weak. Rows may omit the clone size; those that give it use once, few, many or a size class.

TRBD2	TRBV11-2	few	TRBJ2-3	TGTGCCAGCAGCTTAGACGCGGGACTAGCGGGTGATACGCAGTATTTT	CASSLDAGLAGDTQYF
-	TRBV6-1	-	TRBJ1-2	TGTGCCAGCGGTGAAGGCGGTATTGACTATGGCTACACCTTC	CASGEGGIDYGYTF
-	TRBV7-8	-	TRBJ2-7	TGTGCCAGCAGCACAGACAGGATTTCCTACGAGCAGTACTTC	CASSTDRISYEQYF
TRBD1	TRBV7-3	few	TRBJ2-1	TGTGCCAGCAGCCAGGACAGGGGTGCCTACAATGAGCAGTTCTTC	CASSQDRGAYNEQFF
TRBD1	TRBV5-1	few	TRBJ2-4	TGCGCCAGCAGCTTGGCTGGGACAGAAAAAAACATTCAGTACTTC	CASSLAGTEKNIQYF
TRBD1	TRBV28	few	TRBJ2-3	TGTGCCAGCAGTCCAGGGACAGGGTGGGGAGATACGCAGTATTTT	CASSPGTGWGDTQYF
TRBD1	TRBV7-2	-	TRBJ2-7	TGTGCCAGCAGCCCGACAGGGGGCAACTACGAGCAGTACTTC	CASSPTGGNYEQYF
-	TRBV20-1	-	TRBJ2-7	TGCAGTGCCTCCAATGACATAGACGAGCAGTACTTC	CSASNDIDEQYF
TRBD1	TRBV5-1	few	TRBJ2-3	TGCGCCAGCAGCTTATACAGGGGCGAAAACACAGATACGCAGTATTTT	CASSLYRGENTDTQYF
-	TRBV4-1	once	TRBJ2-6	TGCGCCAGCAGCGTGTGGGGAACCTCTGGGGCCAACGTCCTGACTTTC	CASSVWGTSGANVLTF
-	TRBV20-1	-	TRBJ2-1	TGCAGTGCTAGAGTTCCCGGGCAGATCAATGAGCAGTTCTTC	CSARVPGQINEQFF